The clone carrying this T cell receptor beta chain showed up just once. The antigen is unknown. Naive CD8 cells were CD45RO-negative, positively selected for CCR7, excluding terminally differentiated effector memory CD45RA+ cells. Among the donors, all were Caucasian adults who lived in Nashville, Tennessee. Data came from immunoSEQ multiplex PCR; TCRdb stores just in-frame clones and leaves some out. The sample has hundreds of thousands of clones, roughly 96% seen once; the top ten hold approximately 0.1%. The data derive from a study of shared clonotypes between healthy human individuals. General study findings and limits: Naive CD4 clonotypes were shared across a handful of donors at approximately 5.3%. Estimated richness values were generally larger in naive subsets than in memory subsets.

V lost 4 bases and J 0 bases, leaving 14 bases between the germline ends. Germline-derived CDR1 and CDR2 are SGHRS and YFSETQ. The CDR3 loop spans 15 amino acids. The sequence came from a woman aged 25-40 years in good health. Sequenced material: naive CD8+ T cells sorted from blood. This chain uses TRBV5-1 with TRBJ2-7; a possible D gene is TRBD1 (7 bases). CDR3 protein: CASSLRGQSSYEQYF. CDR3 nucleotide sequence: TGCGCCAGCAGCCTGCGGGGACAGAGCTCCTACGAGCAGTACTTC.